Here is one T cell receptor (beta chain) with its context. Each single cDNA molecule received a unique molecular identifier. Each CDR3 protein is one row after TCRdb ran MiXCR on the 5' RACE reads. Here the sample spans approximately 81,000 distinct CDR3 sequences, about 6.5% being singletons. The CDR3 is 14 amino acids. Trimming took 6 bases from V and 2 from J; bases not matched to a gene: 5. The data are from a study of early T cells in non-severe SARS-CoV-2 infection. Study overall: The input, bulk RNA from unsorted whole blood, was sequenced, and chains were unpaired.

The sample was whole blood. The clonotype was recovered from an adult who was a healthcare worker with PCR-confirmed SARS-CoV-2 infection or an uninfected control (not recorded which). This chain uses TRBV12-3 or TRBV12-4 with TRBJ1-2; 8 bases match TRBD1. In DNA, the CDR3 is TGTGCCAGCAGCAGCGGACAGGGAAACTATGGCTACACCTTC. This codes for CASSSGQGNYGYTF.